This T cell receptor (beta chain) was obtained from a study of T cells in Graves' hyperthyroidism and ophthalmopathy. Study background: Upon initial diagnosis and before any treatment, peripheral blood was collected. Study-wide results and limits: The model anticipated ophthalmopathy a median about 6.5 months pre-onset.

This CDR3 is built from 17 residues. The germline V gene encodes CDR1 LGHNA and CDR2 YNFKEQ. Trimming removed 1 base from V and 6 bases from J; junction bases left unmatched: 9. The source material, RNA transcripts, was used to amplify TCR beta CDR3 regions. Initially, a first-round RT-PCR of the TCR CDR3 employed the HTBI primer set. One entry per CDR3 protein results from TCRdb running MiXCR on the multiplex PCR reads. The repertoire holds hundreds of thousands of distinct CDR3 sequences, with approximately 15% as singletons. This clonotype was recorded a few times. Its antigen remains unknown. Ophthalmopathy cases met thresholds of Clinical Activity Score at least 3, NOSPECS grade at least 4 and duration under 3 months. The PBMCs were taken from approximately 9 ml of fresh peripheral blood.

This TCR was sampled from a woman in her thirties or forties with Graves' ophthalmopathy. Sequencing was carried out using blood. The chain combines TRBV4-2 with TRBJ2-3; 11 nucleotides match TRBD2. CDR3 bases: TGTGCCAGCAGCCAAGTTTTAGCGGGGGGGGCCGTGGATACGCAGTATTTT. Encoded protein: CASSQVLAGGAVDTQYF.